This is a list of T cell receptor beta chains from one sample in a study of T cell responses to AZD1222 COVID-19 vaccine. Measured with immunoSEQ multiplex PCR; TCRdb has only the in-frame clones, and not every one. The sample records more than 75,000 clones, roughly 85% being singletons. The sample here was peripheral blood, taken 28 days after the second AZD1222 dose. Receptor source: an adult who received the AZD1222 COVID-19 vaccine. Both conserved end residues are part of each CDR3. A D gene is named only where the DNA matches it firmly. Clone sizes are given selectively: once, few, many, or a class where the clone is expanded.

V: TRBV27
J: TRBJ2-6
D: TRBD2
size: -
CDR3: CASSSGLAGVTGANVLTF
DNA: TGTGCCAGCAGTTCGGGACTAGCGGGAGTAACTGGGGCCAACGTCCTGACTTTC

V: TRBV11-2
J: TRBJ1-1
D: TRBD1
size: -
CDR3: CASSQTGADTEAFF
DNA: TGTGCCAGCAGCCAGACAGGGGCGGACACTGAAGCTTTCTTT

V: TRBV13
J: TRBJ1-1
D: -
size: -
CDR3: CASSEGWGRMNTEAFF
DNA: TGTGCCAGCAGCGAGGGATGGGGACGGATGAACACTGAAGCTTTCTTT

V: TRBV10-3
J: TRBJ2-2
D: -
size: -
CDR3: CAITARGPNTGELFF
DNA: TGTGCCATTACAGCTCGGGGCCCTAACACCGGGGAGCTGTTTTTT

V: TRBV18
J: TRBJ1-5
D: -
size: -
CDR3: CASSRGRADNQPQHF
DNA: TGTGCCAGCTCTCGGGGGAGGGCAGACAATCAGCCCCAGCATTTT

V: TRBV18
J: TRBJ2-2
D: -
size: once
CDR3: CASSPPPGREAGELFF
DNA: TGTGCCAGCTCACCACCGCCAGGAAGGGAGGCCGGGGAGCTGTTTTTT

V: TRBV19
J: TRBJ2-2
D: TRBD2
size: -
CDR3: CASSAPGLAGAFGNTGELFF
DNA: TGTGCCAGTAGTGCCCCGGGACTAGCGGGAGCATTTGGGAACACCGGGGAGCTGTTTTTT

V: TRBV6-5
J: TRBJ2-7
D: -
size: -
CDR3: CASSYSAGPYEQYF
DNA: TGTGCCAGCAGTTACTCGGCAGGGCCCTACGAGCAGTACTTC

V: TRBV7-2
J: TRBJ1-4
D: -
size: few
CDR3: CASSLAWGAREKLFF
DNA: TGTGCCAGCAGCTTAGCGTGGGGGGCGCGTGAAAAACTGTTTTTT

V: TRBV28
J: TRBJ1-6
D: -
size: -
CDR3: CASSVTGIGSPLHF
DNA: TGTGCCAGCAGTGTGACAGGAATAGGCTCACCCCTCCACTTT

V: TRBV2
J: TRBJ1-2
D: TRBD1
size: -
CDR3: CASSVRGQGSYGYTF
DNA: TGTGCCAGCAGTGTCAGGGGACAGGGGTCTTATGGCTACACCTTC

V: TRBV7-9
J: TRBJ1-2
D: -
size: -
CDR3: CASSLDQTYGYTF
DNA: TGTGCCAGCAGCTTAGACCAAACCTATGGCTACACCTTC

V: TRBV7-6
J: TRBJ2-7
D: -
size: -
CDR3: CASSLDAGPYEQYF
DNA: TGTGCCAGCAGCTTAGACGCAGGGCCCTACGAGCAGTACTTC

V: TRBV5-6
J: TRBJ2-5
D: TRBD2
size: -
CDR3: CASSPSGASRTQYF
DNA: TGTGCCAGCAGCCCGAGCGGGGCAAGTAGGACCCAGTACTTC

V: TRBV4-3
J: TRBJ1-3
D: TRBD1
size: -
CDR3: CASSQDTNRGGNTIYF
DNA: TGCGCCAGCAGCCAAGATACGAACAGGGGAGGAAACACCATATATTTT

V: TRBV6-2/TRBV6-3
J: TRBJ2-1
D: TRBD2
size: few
CDR3: CASSALAGSYNEQFF
DNA: TGTGCCAGCAGTGCACTAGCGGGATCCTACAATGAGCAGTTCTTC

V: TRBV18
J: TRBJ1-1
D: -
size: -
CDR3: CASSLDSQGRNTEAFF
DNA: TGTGCCAGCTCACTTGATTCACAGGGAAGGAACACTGAAGCTTTCTTT

V: TRBV7-9
J: TRBJ2-7
D: -
size: -
CDR3: CASSRDWSSYEQYF
DNA: TGTGCCAGCAGCCGGGACTGGAGCTCCTACGAGCAGTACTTC

V: TRBV7-8
J: TRBJ2-3
D: TRBD1
size: -
CDR3: CASSSERQGAFSTDTQYF
DNA: TGTGCCAGCAGCAGCGAGCGACAGGGAGCCTTTAGCACAGATACGCAGTATTTT

V: TRBV6-2/TRBV6-3
J: TRBJ1-4
D: TRBD1
size: -
CDR3: CASSTSPRDSLNEKLFF
DNA: TGTGCCAGCAGTACTTCCCCCCGGGACAGCCTTAATGAAAAACTGTTTTTT

V: TRBV29-1
J: TRBJ1-1
D: TRBD1
size: -
CDR3: CSVESFKVWTGDSVRERTEAFF
DNA: TGCAGCGTTGAATCTTTTAAAGTCTGGACAGGAGATTCTGTAAGAGAAAGGACTGAAGCTTTCTTT

V: TRBV19
J: TRBJ1-5
D: TRBD1
size: -
CDR3: CASSMGQEYQPQHF
DNA: TGTGCCAGTAGTATGGGACAGGAGTATCAGCCCCAGCATTTT

V: TRBV16
J: TRBJ1-4
D: TRBD1
size: -
CDR3: CASSDRGAANEKLFF
DNA: TGTGCCAGCAGCGACAGGGGAGCGGCTAATGAAAAACTGTTTTTT

V: TRBV4-2
J: TRBJ1-2
D: TRBD1
size: -
CDR3: CASSQEDRGLYGYTF
DNA: TGTGCCAGCAGCCAAGAGGACAGGGGGCTCTATGGCTACACCTTC

V: TRBV4-3
J: TRBJ2-5
D: -
size: -
CDR3: CASSPRASAEETQYF
DNA: TGCGCCAGCAGCCCTCGGGCCTCCGCTGAAGAGACCCAGTACTTC

V: TRBV27
J: TRBJ1-1
D: TRBD1
size: -
CDR3: CASEGSSVRGTANTEAFF
DNA: TGTGCCAGCGAGGGGAGCAGCGTGAGAGGGACAGCGAACACTGAAGCTTTCTTT

V: TRBV7-9
J: TRBJ1-5
D: -
size: -
CDR3: CASSLASSNQPQHF
DNA: TGTGCCAGCAGTCTCGCCTCTAGCAATCAGCCCCAGCATTTT

V: TRBV14
J: TRBJ1-2
D: -
size: -
CDR3: CASSQDVVGQRYYGYTF
DNA: TGTGCCAGCAGCCAAGACGTGGTCGGACAGAGGTACTATGGCTACACCTTC

V: TRBV4-2
J: TRBJ2-7
D: -
size: -
CDR3: CASSQEGSWSMYEQYF
DNA: TGTGCCAGCAGCCAAGAGGGGTCATGGAGCATGTACGAGCAGTACTTC

V: TRBV9
J: TRBJ2-6
D: -
size: -
CDR3: CASSVAPTGASGANVLTF
DNA: TGTGCCAGCAGCGTAGCCCCCACAGGCGCCTCTGGGGCCAACGTCCTGACTTTC

V: TRBV19
J: TRBJ1-4
D: -
size: -
CDR3: CASSFWTEDVKLFF
DNA: TGTGCCAGTAGTTTTTGGACGGAAGATGTAAAACTGTTTTTT

V: TRBV19
J: TRBJ1-2
D: -
size: -
CDR3: CASSIEPGQGGYTF
DNA: TGTGCCAGTAGTATTGAACCGGGACAAGGGGGCTACACCTTC

V: TRBV13
J: TRBJ2-7
D: -
size: -
CDR3: CASSPNRDTYEQYF
DNA: TGTGCCAGCAGCCCAAACAGGGATACCTACGAGCAGTACTTC

V: TRBV25-1
J: TRBJ1-4
D: TRBD1
size: -
CDR3: CASSPDRGWVTNEKLFF
DNA: TGTGCCAGCTCCCCGGACAGGGGATGGGTAACTAATGAAAAACTGTTTTTT

V: TRBV5-1
J: TRBJ1-1
D: -
size: -
CDR3: CASSLAAGLNTEAFF
DNA: TGCGCCAGCAGCTTGGCCGCGGGGCTGAACACTGAAGCTTTCTTT

V: TRBV30
J: TRBJ2-2
D: -
size: -
CDR3: CAWATGHMNTGELFF
DNA: TGTGCCTGGGCGACGGGACACATGAACACCGGGGAGCTGTTTTTT

V: TRBV19
J: TRBJ2-1
D: TRBD1
size: -
CDR3: CASSPRDRGGEQFF
DNA: TGTGCCAGTAGTCCCCGGGACAGGGGAGGTGAGCAGTTCTTC